The 8 T cell receptor beta chains given below trace back to one sample, sequenced in a study of CD8 T cells in Susac syndrome. RNA was extracted with the RNeasy kit, and a quantity of 0.5 to 1 ug was reverse transcribed using random hexamers. TCRdb reanalysed the immunoSEQ multiplex PCR reads using MiXCR and keeps one entry per CDR3 protein. Among 160,000 or so distinct CDR3 sequences, roughly 94% were seen once, and the ten largest hold over 0.09%. Sequencing input: CD4+ T cells from PBMCs. These TCRs come from a human donor with multiple sclerosis.

CDR3 amino acids: CASSQDKIASYREGEKLFF. Written as DNA, the CDR3 is TGCGCCAGCAGCCAAGATAAAATAGCGAGCTACAGGGAGGGGGAAAAACTGTTTTTT. The chain has TRBV4-1 and TRBJ1-4; the D gene is possibly TRBD1 (6 bases). Per the germline V gene, CDR1 is MGHRA and CDR2 is YSYEKL. Trimming shortened V by 0 bases and J by 8 bases, and 25 bases separated the two germline ends. The CDR3 runs to 19 residues.

The chain employs TRBV12-3 or TRBV12-4 and TRBJ1-5; tentative D call: TRBD1 (5 bases). The CDR3 is made up of 13 amino acids. The V gene lost 6 bases and the J gene lost 12 bases, with 18 bases spanning the gap. The CDR3 region has the DNA TGTGCCAGCAGGGACCACACAGGAATCGTCCAGCATTTT. This codes for CASRDHTGIVQHF.

The V call is TRBV2, the J call TRBJ1-2; no reliable D call. The length of the CDR3 is 13 residues. With 4 bases removed from V and 8 bases from J, the gap between germline ends came to 14 bases. Looked up from germline, CDR1 is SNHLY and CDR2 is FYNNEI. The CDR3 region has the DNA TGTGCCAGCAGTGTGGAGGGAATTGAAGGCTACACCTTC. It is translated as CASSVEGIEGYTF.

In the case of this clonotype: The junction shows a germline mismatch at one end, possibly a read error. The gene calls are TRBV30 and TRBJ2-2; D is undetermined. The CDR3 contains 13 residues. The germline gives CDR1 GTSNPN, CDR2 SVGIG (reference sequence). The CDR3 DNA reads as TGTGCATGGAGAAAGAATTTAGCCGGGGAGCTGTTTTTT. This translates into CAWRKNLAGELFF.

The table lists this clonotype with a count of one. The chain recombines TRBV12-3 or TRBV12-4 with TRBJ1-2, with unresolved D. There are 13 residues in the CDR3. The germline V and J ends were trimmed by 3 bases and 4 bases, with 9 bases remaining between them. The DNA for the CDR3 is TGTGCCAGCAGTTTGTCAGGTTCCTATGGCTACACCTTC. As protein: CASSLSGSYGYTF.

The rearrangement links TRBV29-1 to TRBJ1-1, with 7 positions matching TRBD1. Germline lookup yields CDR1 SQVTM and CDR2 ANQGSEA. V lost 7 bases, J lost 3 bases, and 8 bases stayed unmatched. The CDR3 is 13 amino acids. The CDR3 nucleotides read TGCAGCGGATCGACAGGGTTCGACACTGAAGCTTTCTTT. Its protein product is CSGSTGFDTEAFF.

The rearrangement uses TRBV30 and TRBJ1-5, with a tentative D call TRBD1 (6 bases). CDR3 length: 13 amino acids. Germline V gene lookup returns CDR1 GTSNPN and CDR2 SVGIG (reference sequence). V gave up 6 bases and J gave up 6 bases, with 15 bases separating them. CDR3 sequence reads: CACSTGLGQPQHF. The CDR3 bases are TGTGCCTGTTCTACAGGGTTGGGTCAGCCCCAGCATTTT.

The CDR3 nucleotides are TGTGCCAGCAGCGTAGAGGGGGGCGGGAGGACCTACGAGCAGTACTTC. It encodes CASSVEGGGRTYEQYF. The chain links TRBV9 to TRBJ2-7; 8 nucleotides align to TRBD2. V shed 0 bases and J 2 bases; nucleotides not matched to a gene: 7. Per germline, CDR1 SGDLS and CDR2 YYNGEE. The CDR3 contains 16 residues.